This TCR beta chain was identified in a study of blood T cell repertoires in COVID-19. Across the whole study: T cells, B-cell-depleted T cells, or PBMCs supplied cDNA or gDNA.

Sequencing was performed with immunoSEQ multiplex PCR; in TCRdb, only in-frame clones are kept and a portion is missing. Of 100,000 to 150,000 clones listed, roughly 69% are singletons. The V gene end was trimmed by 8 bases and the J gene end by 5 bases; junction bases not matched to a gene: 6. This CDR3 has 13 residues. Specimen: peripheral blood. The gene calls are TRBV12-3 or TRBV12-4 and TRBJ1-5; 7 bases line up with TRBD1. The sequence derives from a woman between 70 and 85 years old with acute or convalescent COVID-19. As DNA, the CDR3 is TGTGCCAGCTCCAGGACAGGCCATCAGCCCCAGCATTTT. Protein sequence: CASSRTGHQPQHF.